Sequencing of this T cell receptor beta chain was carried out in a study of beta chain features in type 1 diabetes (dated by TCRdb to about 2018). For the study in its entirety: Mean age, gender distribution, total cell number and subset yield did not differ between patients and healthy donors. The study compared TCRB repertoires of sorted circulating CD4+ T cell subsets between recently diagnosed type 1 diabetes patients and matched healthy donors. Whereas all 28 donors provided naive and central memory subsets, regulatory and stem cell-like memory subsets were isolated from just 8 patients and roughly eight healthy donors. Across all samples, some 99 million sorted cells were examined, and cell number per subset correlated strongly with RNA yield.

In this sample, this clone turned up a few times. Its antigen has not been determined. One base away there is no much larger clone; base qualities are not given. The entire isolated RNA was reverse transcribed using the High Capacity cDNA Reverse Transcription Kit, and thus expressed TCRB transcripts were sequenced. Naive, central memory and regulatory T cell samples underwent deep immunoSEQ sequencing, averaging around 3.6 million total reads per sample. Sorted cells were lysed in RLT buffer and RNA was extracted with DNase-treated RNeasy Micro or Mini kits, depending on cell number. Each cell subset was processed separately to prevent cross-contamination, with patient and healthy donor samples processed together. The immunoSEQ multiplex PCR was used to amplify TCRB sequences from cDNA, generating 87-bp fragments that spanned the CDR3 region. The amplicons were sequenced using the Illumina HiSeq platform. Under the source paper's analysis protocol: Synthetic template baselines were used to correct PCR bias computationally, reads within Hamming distance 2 were collapsed together, and singletons that could not be merged were discarded. Reads were aligned to IMGT to assign V, D and J genes, CDR3 length, and insertions or deletions at six rearrangement sites. Within each subset, clonotype counts were normalized to sorted cell number, and only after that were true diversity and Gini coefficients computed with the tcR R package. The overlap coefficient, calculated on TCRB nucleotide sequences, was used to quantify repertoire sharing. Not all clones reach the TCRdb copy of this immuneACCESS table, which keeps in-frame sequences only. Checked studies attribute under half of the gap to unresolved V genes and leave the rest unexplained. V, J and clone size are those of that table, while D and trimming were read from the DNA. This sample lists approximately 120,000 clones; roughly 17% were detected once. Jointly, the top ten make up 2.6% of the sample.

From each donor, a single peripheral blood sample of 95 to 150 mL on average was drawn into heparinised tubes. Using a panel that included CD45RO, CCR7, CD25, CD127, CD95 and CD27, naive, central memory, regulatory and stem cell-like memory CD4+ T cells were sorted on a BD FACSAria II. Every sorted population had a purity above 95%. Right away, PBMCs were isolated by Lymphoprep density gradient centrifugation and were stained directly, with no culture step. To minimize batch effects, samples were stained and sorted in pairs, one healthy donor with one patient per experiment. V was cut back by 1 base and J by 2 bases, leaving a gap of 12 bases between them. The CDR3 numbers 15 residues from cysteine through phenylalanine. The DNA shown is the 45-base CDR3, in frame from base 1. CDR1 and CDR2 were assigned from the germline V gene as SGHRS and YFSETQ. Overall study outcomes, separate from this receptor: Only small numbers of individuals were included in the HLA sub-analyses, which left unresolved whether HLA type had any influence on TCRB rearrangement. At VDJ recombination sites, patients with type 1 diabetes made fewer insertions and deleted more nucleotides, a pattern implying thymic rearrangement abnormalities. Because cDNA was sequenced instead of genomic DNA, highly expressing activated cells could be over-represented, though the groups showed no difference in activation or CD3 levels. PCR might favor shorter templates, but patient and control samples were amplified and corrected together, so any skew would affect both groups equally. Naive, central memory and regulatory TCRB repertoires appeared to be more similar among patients than among healthy donors. A moderate but significant shortening of TCRB CDR3 length was observed in type 1 diabetes patients in all four CD4+ subsets.

This clonotype originated in a man aged 18 to 29 with type 1 diabetes. The rearranged chain carries TRBV5-1 and TRBJ1-1, with no reliable assignment of the D segment. Sequenced sample: central memory CD4+ T cells from blood. The CDR3 reads CASSLRPGVNTEAFF. DNA sequence: TGCGCCAGCAGCTTGAGGCCGGGCGTTAACACTGAAGCTTTCTTT. Supplemented by the reference TRBV5-1 and TRBJ1-1 proteins around the CDR3, the complete variable domain is KAGVTQTPRYLIKTRGQQVTLSCSPISGHRSVSWYQQTPGQGLQFLFEYFSETQRNKGNFPGRFSGRQFSNSRSEMNVSTLELGDSALYLCASSLRPGVNTEAFFGQGTRLTVV.